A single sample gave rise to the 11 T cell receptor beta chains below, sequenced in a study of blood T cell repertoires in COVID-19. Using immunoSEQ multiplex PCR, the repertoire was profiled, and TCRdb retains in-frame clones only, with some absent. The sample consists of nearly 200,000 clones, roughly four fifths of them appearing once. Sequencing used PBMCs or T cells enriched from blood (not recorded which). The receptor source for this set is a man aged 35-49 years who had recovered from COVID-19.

The CDR3 is CASSYLPEGIGEKLFF. DNA of the CDR3: TGTGCCAGCAGTTATCTCCCCGAGGGAATTGGAGAAAAACTGTTTTTT. The gene calls are TRBV6-2 or TRBV6-3 and TRBJ1-4; D unresolved. The CDR3 covers 16 residues. CDR1 and CDR2 (germline): MNHEY, SVGEGT. Trimming left V 3 bases short and J 8 bases short, with 19 bases between.

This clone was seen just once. CDR3 sequence reads: CASSLNARAEQYF. In DNA form, the CDR3 reads TGCGCCAGCAGCTTGAACGCCAGGGCCGAGCAGTACTTC. This chain links TRBV5-1 with TRBJ2-7, with D maybe TRBD1 (5 bases). Looked up from germline, CDR1 is SGHRS and CDR2 is YFSETQ. There are 13 residues in the CDR3. Deletions cut 1 base from V and 6 bases from J, with 11 bases between.

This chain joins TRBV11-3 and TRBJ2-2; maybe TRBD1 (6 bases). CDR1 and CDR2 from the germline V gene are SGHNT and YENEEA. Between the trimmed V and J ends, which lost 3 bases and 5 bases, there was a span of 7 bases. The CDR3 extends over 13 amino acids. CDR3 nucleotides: TGTGCCAGCAGCTTCACAGGGACCGGGGAGCTGTTTTTT. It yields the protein CASSFTGTGELFF.

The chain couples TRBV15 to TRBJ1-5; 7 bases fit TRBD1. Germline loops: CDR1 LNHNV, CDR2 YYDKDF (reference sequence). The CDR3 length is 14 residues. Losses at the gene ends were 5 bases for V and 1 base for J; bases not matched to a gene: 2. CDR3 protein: CATSSTGSNQPQHF. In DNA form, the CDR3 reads TGTGCCACCAGCTCGACAGGGAGCAATCAGCCCCAGCATTTT.

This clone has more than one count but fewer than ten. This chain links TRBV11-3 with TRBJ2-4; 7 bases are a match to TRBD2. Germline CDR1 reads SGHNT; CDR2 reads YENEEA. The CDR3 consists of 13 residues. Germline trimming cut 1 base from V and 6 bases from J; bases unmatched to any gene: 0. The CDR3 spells CASSLGGGNIQYF. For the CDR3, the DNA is TGTGCCAGCAGCTTAGGGGGGGGAAACATTCAGTACTTC.

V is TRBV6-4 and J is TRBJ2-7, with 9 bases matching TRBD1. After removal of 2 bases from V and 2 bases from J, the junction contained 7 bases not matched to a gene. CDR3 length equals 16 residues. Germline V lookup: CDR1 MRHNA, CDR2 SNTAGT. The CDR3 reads CASSDATGQGAYEQYF. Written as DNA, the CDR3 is TGTGCCAGCAGTGACGCCACGGGACAGGGTGCCTACGAGCAGTACTTC.

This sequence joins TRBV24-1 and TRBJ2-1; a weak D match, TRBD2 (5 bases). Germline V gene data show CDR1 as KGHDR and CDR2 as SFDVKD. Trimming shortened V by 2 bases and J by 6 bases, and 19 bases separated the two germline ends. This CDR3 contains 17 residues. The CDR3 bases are TGTGCCACCAGTGATTCCTCCCTCGCGGGTTGGGCCAATGAGCAGTTCTTC. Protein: CATSDSSLAGWANEQFF.

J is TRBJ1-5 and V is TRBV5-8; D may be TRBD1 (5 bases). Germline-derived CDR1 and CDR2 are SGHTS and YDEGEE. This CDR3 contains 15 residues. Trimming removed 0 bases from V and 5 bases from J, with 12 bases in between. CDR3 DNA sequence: TGTGCCAGCAGCTTGGGGGGGAGGACGGATCAGCCCCAGCATTTT. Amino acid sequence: CASSLGGRTDQPQHF.

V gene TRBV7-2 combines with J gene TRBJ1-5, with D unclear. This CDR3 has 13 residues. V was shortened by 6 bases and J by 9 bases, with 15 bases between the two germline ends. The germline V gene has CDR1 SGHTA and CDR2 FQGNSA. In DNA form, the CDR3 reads TGTGCCAGCAGAATACCGGGGAGCGGGCCCCAGCATTTT. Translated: CASRIPGSGPQHF.

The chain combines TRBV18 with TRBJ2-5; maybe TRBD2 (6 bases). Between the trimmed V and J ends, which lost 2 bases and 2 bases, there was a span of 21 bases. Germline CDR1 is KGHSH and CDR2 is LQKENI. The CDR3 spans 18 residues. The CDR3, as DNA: TGTGCCAGCTCACCATTAAGACTAGAGCTCCCACGGCAAGAGACCCAGTACTTC. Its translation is CASSPLRLELPRQETQYF.

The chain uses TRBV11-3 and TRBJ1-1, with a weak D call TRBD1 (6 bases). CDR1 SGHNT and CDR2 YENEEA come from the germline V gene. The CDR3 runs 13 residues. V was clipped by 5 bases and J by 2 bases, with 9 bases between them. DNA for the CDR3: TGTGCCAGCAGCCCACAGGGCAACACTGAAGCTTTCTTT. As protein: CASSPQGNTEAFF.